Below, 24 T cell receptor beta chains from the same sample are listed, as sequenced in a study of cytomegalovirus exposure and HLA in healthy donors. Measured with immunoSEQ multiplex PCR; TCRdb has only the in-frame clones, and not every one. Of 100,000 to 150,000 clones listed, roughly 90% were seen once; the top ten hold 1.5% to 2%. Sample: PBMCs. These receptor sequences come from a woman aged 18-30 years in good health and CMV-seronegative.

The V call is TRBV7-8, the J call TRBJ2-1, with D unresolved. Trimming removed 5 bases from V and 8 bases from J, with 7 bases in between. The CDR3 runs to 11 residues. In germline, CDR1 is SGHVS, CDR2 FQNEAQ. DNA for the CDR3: TGTGCCAGCAGCCGCGACTATGAGCAGTTCTTC. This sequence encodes CASSRDYEQFF.

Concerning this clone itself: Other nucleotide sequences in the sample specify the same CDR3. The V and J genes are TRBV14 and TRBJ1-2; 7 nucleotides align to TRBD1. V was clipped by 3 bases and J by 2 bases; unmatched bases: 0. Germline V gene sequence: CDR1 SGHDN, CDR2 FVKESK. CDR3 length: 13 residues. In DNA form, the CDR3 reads TGTGCCAGCAGCCAGGACAGGAACTATGGCTACACCTTC. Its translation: CASSQDRNYGYTF.

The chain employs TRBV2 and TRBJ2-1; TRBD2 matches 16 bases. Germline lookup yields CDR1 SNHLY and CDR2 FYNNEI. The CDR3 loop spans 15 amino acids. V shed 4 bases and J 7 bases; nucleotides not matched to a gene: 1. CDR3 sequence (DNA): TGTGCCAGCAGTGGGGGACTAGCGGGAGGGAATGAGCAGTTCTTC. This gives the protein CASSGGLAGGNEQFF.

The CDR3, as DNA: TGCGCCAGCAACAGTCTTGGGACTAGCGGGGGATACAATGAGCAGTTCTTC. Translation: CASNSLGTSGGYNEQFF. The chain is built from TRBV5-1 and TRBJ2-1; the match to TRBD2 covers 14 bases. This CDR3 has 17 amino acids. Germline assignment: CDR1 SGHRS and CDR2 YFSETQ. With V trimmed by 6 bases and J by 4 bases, 9 bases remained unmatched. Full variable domain (rest looked up from reference TRBV5-1 and TRBJ2-1): KAGVTQTPRYLIKTRGQQVTLSCSPISGHRSVSWYQQTPGQGLQFLFEYFSETQRNKGNFPGRFSGRQFSNSRSEMNVSTLELGDSALYLCASNSLGTSGGYNEQFFGPGTRLTVL.

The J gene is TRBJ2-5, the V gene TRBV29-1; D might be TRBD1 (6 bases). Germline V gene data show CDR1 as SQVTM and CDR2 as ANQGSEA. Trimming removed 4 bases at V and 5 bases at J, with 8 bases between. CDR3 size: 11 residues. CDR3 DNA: TGCAGCGTTGCCCAGGGGGAGACCCAGTACTTC. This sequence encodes CSVAQGETQYF. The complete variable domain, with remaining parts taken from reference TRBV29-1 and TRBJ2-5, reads SAVISQKPSRDICQRGTSLTIQCQVDSQVTMMFWYRQQPGQSLTLIATANQGSEATYESGFVIDKFPISRPNLTFSTLTVSNMSPEDSSIYLCSVAQGETQYFGPGTRLLVL.

The CDR3 coding sequence is TGTGCCAGCAGCCGTACAGGGGGTGATTACTATGGCTACACCTTC. It specifies CASSRTGGDYYGYTF. The chain uses TRBV7-8 and TRBJ1-2; 8 bases line up with TRBD1. The germline gives CDR1 SGHVS, CDR2 FQNEAQ. Trimming cost V 5 bases and J 3 bases; bases outside gene matches: 8. The CDR3 is 15 residues long.

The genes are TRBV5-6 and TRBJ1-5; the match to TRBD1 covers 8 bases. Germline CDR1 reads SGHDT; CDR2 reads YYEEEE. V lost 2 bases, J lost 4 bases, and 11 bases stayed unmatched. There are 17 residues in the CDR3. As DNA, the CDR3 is TGTGCCAGCAGCTTCTGGGTTGGACAGGGCCGTAATCAGCCCCAGCATTTT. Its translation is CASSFWVGQGRNQPQHF. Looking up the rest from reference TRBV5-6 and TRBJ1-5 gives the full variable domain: DAGVTQSPTHLIKTRGQQVTLRCSPKSGHDTVSWYQQALGQGPQFIFQYYEEEERQRGNFPDRFSGHQFPNYSSELNVNALLLGDSALYLCASSFWVGQGRNQPQHFGDGTRLSIL.

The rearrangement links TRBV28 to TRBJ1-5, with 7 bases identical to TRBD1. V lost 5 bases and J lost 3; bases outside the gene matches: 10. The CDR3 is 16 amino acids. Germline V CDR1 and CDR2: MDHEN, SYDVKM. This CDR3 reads CASSRKTGAPNQPQHF. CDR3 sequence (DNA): TGTGCCAGCAGTAGGAAAACAGGGGCCCCCAATCAGCCCCAGCATTTT. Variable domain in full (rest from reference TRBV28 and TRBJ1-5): DVKVTQSSRYLVKRTGEKVFLECVQDMDHENMFWYRQDPGLGLRLIYFSYDVKMKEKGDIPEGYSVSREKKERFSLILESASTNQTSMYLCASSRKTGAPNQPQHFGDGTRLSIL.

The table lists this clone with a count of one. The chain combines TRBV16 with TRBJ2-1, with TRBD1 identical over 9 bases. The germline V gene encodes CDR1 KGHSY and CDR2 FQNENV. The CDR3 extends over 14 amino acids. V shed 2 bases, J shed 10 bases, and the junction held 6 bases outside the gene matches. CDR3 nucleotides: TGTGCCAGCAGCCAAGAAACAGGGGGCTTGGAGCAGTTCTTC. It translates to CASSQETGGLEQFF.

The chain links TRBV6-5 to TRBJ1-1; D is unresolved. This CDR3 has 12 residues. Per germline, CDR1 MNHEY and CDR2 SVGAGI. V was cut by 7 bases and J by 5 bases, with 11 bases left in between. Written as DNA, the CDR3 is TGTGCCAGCACCGGAGGAGAAACTGAAGCTTTCTTT. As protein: CASTGGETEAFF.

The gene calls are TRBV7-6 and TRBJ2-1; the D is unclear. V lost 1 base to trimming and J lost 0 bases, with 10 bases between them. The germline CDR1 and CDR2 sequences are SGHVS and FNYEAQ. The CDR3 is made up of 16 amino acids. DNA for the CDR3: TGTGCCAGCAGCTTAGAGCCACTGAGCTCCTACAATGAGCAGTTCTTC. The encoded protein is CASSLEPLSSYNEQFF.

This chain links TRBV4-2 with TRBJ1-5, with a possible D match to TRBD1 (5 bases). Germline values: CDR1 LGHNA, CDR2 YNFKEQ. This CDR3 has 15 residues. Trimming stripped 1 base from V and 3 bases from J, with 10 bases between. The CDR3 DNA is TGTGCCAGCAGCCAAGTGGGCAGGGACAATCAGCCCCAGCATTTT. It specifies CASSQVGRDNQPQHF.

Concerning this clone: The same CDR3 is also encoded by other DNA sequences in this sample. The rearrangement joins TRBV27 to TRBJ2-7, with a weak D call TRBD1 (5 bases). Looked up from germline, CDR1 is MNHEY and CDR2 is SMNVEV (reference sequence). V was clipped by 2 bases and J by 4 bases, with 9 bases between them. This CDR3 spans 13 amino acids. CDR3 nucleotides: TGTGCCAGCAGTTTACAGGGCGCATACGAGCAGTACTTC. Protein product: CASSLQGAYEQYF.

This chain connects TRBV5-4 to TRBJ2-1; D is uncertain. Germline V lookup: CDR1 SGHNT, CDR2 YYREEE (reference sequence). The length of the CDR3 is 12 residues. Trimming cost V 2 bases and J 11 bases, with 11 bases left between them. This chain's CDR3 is CASSFYSGKQFF. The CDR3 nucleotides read TGTGCCAGCAGCTTTTACAGTGGAAAGCAGTTCTTC.

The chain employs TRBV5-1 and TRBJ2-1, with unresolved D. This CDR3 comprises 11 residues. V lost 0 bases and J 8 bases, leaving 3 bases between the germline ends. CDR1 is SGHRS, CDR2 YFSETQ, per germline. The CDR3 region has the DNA TGCGCCAGCAGCTTGGCCTATGAGCAGTTCTTC. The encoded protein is CASSLAYEQFF. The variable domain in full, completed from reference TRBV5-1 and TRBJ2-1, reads KAGVTQTPRYLIKTRGQQVTLSCSPISGHRSVSWYQQTPGQGLQFLFEYFSETQRNKGNFPGRFSGRQFSNSRSEMNVSTLELGDSALYLCASSLAYEQFFGPGTRLTVL.

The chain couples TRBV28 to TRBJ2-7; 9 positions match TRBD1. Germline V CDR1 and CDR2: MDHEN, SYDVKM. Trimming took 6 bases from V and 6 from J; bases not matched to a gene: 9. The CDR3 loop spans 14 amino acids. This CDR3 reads CASRAPDRGAEQYF. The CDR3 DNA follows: TGTGCCAGCAGGGCGCCGGACAGGGGTGCCGAGCAGTACTTC.

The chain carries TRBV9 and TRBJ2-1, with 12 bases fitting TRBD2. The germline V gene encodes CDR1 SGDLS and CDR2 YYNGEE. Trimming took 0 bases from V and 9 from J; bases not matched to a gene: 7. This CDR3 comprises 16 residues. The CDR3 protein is CASSVGTSGGLAEQFF. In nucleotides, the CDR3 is TGTGCCAGCAGCGTAGGTACTAGCGGGGGGCTGGCTGAGCAGTTCTTC.

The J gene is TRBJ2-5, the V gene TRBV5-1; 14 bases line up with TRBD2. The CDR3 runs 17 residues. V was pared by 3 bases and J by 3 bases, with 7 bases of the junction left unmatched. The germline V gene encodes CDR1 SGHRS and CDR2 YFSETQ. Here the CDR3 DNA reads TGCGCCAGCAGCTCAGGACTAGCGGGGGGCGGGGAAGAGACCCAGTACTTC. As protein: CASSSGLAGGGEETQYF.

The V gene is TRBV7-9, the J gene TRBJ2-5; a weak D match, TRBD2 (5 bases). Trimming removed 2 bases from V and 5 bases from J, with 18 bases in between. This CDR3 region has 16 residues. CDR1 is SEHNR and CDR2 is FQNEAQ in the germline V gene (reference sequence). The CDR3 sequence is CASSLSEGSFRETQYF. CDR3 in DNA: TGTGCCAGCAGCTTAAGTGAGGGTAGCTTCCGTGAGACCCAGTACTTC.

CDR3 in DNA: TGTGCCAGCACCCCCGGGACAGGGGGCTTGCCCCTCCACTTT. Translation: CASTPGTGGLPLHF. This chain links TRBV2 with TRBJ1-6; 12 bases align to TRBD1. The ends lost 7 bases at V and 13 bases at J; junction bases unmatched: 8. The length of the CDR3 is 14 residues. In germline, CDR1 is SNHLY, CDR2 FYNNEI.

CDR3: CASSYSRQGSTDTQYF. The CDR3 DNA reads TGTGCCAGCAGTTACTCTAGGCAGGGGAGCACAGATACGCAGTATTTT. The chain combines TRBV6-5 with TRBJ2-3; D is possibly TRBD1 (6 bases). This CDR3 spans 16 amino acids. V was pared by 0 bases and J by 0 bases, with 10 bases between. Looked up from germline, CDR1 is MNHEY and CDR2 is SVGAGI.

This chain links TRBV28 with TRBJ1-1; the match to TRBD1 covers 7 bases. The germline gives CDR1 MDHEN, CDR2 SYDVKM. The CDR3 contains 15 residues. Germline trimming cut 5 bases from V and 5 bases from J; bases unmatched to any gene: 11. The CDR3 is CASSPREGAQTEAFF. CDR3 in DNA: TGTGCCAGCAGTCCCCGGGAGGGGGCGCAGACTGAAGCTTTCTTT.

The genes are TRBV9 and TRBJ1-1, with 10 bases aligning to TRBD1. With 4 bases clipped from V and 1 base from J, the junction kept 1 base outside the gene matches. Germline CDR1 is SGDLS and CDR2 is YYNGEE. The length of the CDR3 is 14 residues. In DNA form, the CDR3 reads TGTGCCAGCAGCCGGACAGGGGGGAACACTGAAGCTTTCTTT. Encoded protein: CASSRTGGNTEAFF.

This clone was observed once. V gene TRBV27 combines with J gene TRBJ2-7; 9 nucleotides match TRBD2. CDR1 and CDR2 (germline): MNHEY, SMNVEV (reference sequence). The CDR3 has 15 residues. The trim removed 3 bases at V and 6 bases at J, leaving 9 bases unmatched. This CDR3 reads CASSLRLAGLGEQYF. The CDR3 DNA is TGTGCCAGCAGTTTGAGGCTAGCGGGATTGGGCGAGCAGTACTTC.